Shown below are 18 T cell receptor beta chains from a single sample sequenced in a study of response to subunit inactivated influenza vaccine. From the RT-PCR reads, TCRdb called clonotypes with MiXCR, one entry per CDR3 protein. Of approximately 530,000 distinct CDR3 sequences in the sample, approximately 7.1% were seen once. Source: PBMCs from blood, taken less than 30 months after vaccination. The receptors shown here come from a man between 50 and 69 years old who received an inactivated influenza vaccine.

There are a few counts of this clonotype. The chain carries TRBV2 and TRBJ2-4; 14 bases are shared with TRBD2. In germline, CDR1 is SNHLY, CDR2 FYNNEI. This CDR3 spans 16 amino acids. V lost 7 bases and J lost 6; bases outside the gene matches: 8. CDR3 protein: CASNSGLAGVGNIQYF. CDR3 nucleotides: TGTGCCAGCAACTCGGGACTAGCGGGAGTCGGAAACATTCAGTACTTC.

This clonotype showed up many times. The chain recombines TRBV5-1 with TRBJ2-3; D is possibly TRBD2 (5 bases). The CDR3 is 13 residues long. Between the trimmed V and J ends, which lost 0 bases and 5 bases, there was a span of 7 bases. In germline, CDR1 is SGHRS, CDR2 YFSETQ. CDR3: CASSLVGRDTQYF. The CDR3 DNA is TGCGCCAGCAGCTTGGTGGGGAGAGATACGCAGTATTTT.

Ten or more counts support this clonotype. The chain couples TRBV6-2 or TRBV6-3 to TRBJ1-5; 7 nucleotides match TRBD1. The junction had 23 bases not matched to a gene; V was cut back by 3 bases and J by 3 bases. This CDR3 contains 21 residues. Germline values: CDR1 MNHEY, CDR2 SVGEGT. The CDR3 coding sequence is TGTGCCAGCAGTTATTTCTCCGTTTGGAAGGAAACAGGGGCGATCAATCAGCCCCAGCATTTT. The encoded protein is CASSYFSVWKETGAINQPQHF.

The V call is TRBV6-5, the J call TRBJ2-7; D is ambiguous. Trimming removed 2 bases at V and 11 bases at J, with 22 bases between. This CDR3 region has 15 residues. Germline V gene data show CDR1 as MNHEY and CDR2 as SVGAGI. Written as DNA, the CDR3 is TGTGCCAGCAGTTACCCATCGGAAACAGATTCGGTGGAGTACTTC. Translation: CASSYPSETDSVEYF.

This clonotype was found a few times. The chain's CDR3 is CASSVRTGGDTGELFF. The CDR3 DNA follows: TGTGCCAGCAGCGTTCGGACAGGGGGCGACACCGGGGAGCTGTTTTTT. The chain couples TRBV11-1 to TRBJ2-2; TRBD1 matches 11 bases. The V and J ends lost 5 bases and 3 bases, in that order; junction bases with no gene match: 5. Germline CDR1 is SGHAT and CDR2 is FQDESV (reference sequence). The CDR3 covers 16 residues.

The V call is TRBV24-1, the J call TRBJ1-2; 12 nucleotides match TRBD1. After removal of 2 bases from V and 7 bases from J, the junction contained 4 bases not matched to a gene. The CDR3 has 15 amino acids. Germline assignment: CDR1 KGHDR and CDR2 SFDVKD. The CDR3 region is CATSDSGQGAIGYTF. CDR3 nucleotides: TGTGCCACCAGTGATTCGGGACAGGGGGCGATTGGCTACACCTTC.

The chain joins TRBV12-3 or TRBV12-4 to TRBJ2-5; D may be TRBD1 (5 bases). Between the trimmed V and J ends, which lost 4 bases and 5 bases, there was a span of 17 bases. The CDR3 runs 15 residues. CDR3 nucleotides: TGTGCCAGCAGTTCGCCGTCCCAGGGTTGGGAGACCCAGTACTTC. Residues: CASSSPSQGWETQYF.

There are many counts of this clonotype. The CDR3 DNA reads as TGTGCCAGCAGCAGACAAGGACAGGGGTCCAAAAACATTCAGTACTTC. Amino acid sequence: CASSRQGQGSKNIQYF. The chain uses TRBV21-1 and TRBJ2-4; whether TRBD1, the table's D call, matches the DNA was not checked. TRBV21-1 is a pseudogene locus. The CDR3 sequence is 16 residues long.

This clonotype was detected ten times or more. V and J are TRBV5-1 and TRBJ2-7; 9 nucleotides line up with TRBD1. V was clipped by 3 bases and J by 5 bases; unmatched bases: 12. The CDR3 contains 16 residues. Germline CDR1 reads SGHRS; CDR2 reads YFSETQ. The DNA of the CDR3 is TGCGCCAGCAGCTCGCAAACCGGGACAGGGCTGAACGAGCAGTACTTC. Translating it yields CASSSQTGTGLNEQYF.

The J gene is TRBJ2-7, the V gene TRBV20-1, with D hard to call. Germline values: CDR1 DFQATT, CDR2 SNEGSKA (reference sequence). V was clipped by 0 bases and J by 0 bases, with 9 bases between them. This CDR3 has 14 amino acids. The CDR3 DNA follows: TGCAGTGCTAGAGATCCAGCGACCTCCTACGAGCAGTACTTC. Protein product: CSARDPATSYEQYF.

This clonotype was counted a few times. The chain recombines TRBV10-3 with TRBJ1-1, with 7 positions matching TRBD1. The CDR3 is 13 residues long. From germline, CDR1 is ENHRY and CDR2 SYGVKD. Trimming removed 5 bases from V and 5 bases from J; junction bases left unmatched: 5. The CDR3 region is CAISTGEGTEAFF. DNA for the CDR3: TGTGCCATCAGTACAGGGGAAGGGACTGAAGCTTTCTTT.

This clonotype was observed a handful of times. The chain uses TRBV11-2 and TRBJ2-2, with D perhaps TRBD1 (7 bases). Trimming pared 4 bases from V and 6 bases from J, leaving 12 bases between. Per germline, CDR1 SGHAT and CDR2 FQNNGV. This CDR3 contains 14 residues. In DNA, the CDR3 is TGTGCCAGCAGCTACACCAGGGGGGCCGGGGAGCTGTTTTTT. Its protein product is CASSYTRGAGELFF.

The chain carries TRBV6-2 or TRBV6-3 and TRBJ1-2; D unclear. Germline values: CDR1 MNHEY, CDR2 SVGEGT. There are 12 residues in the CDR3. Trimming stripped 2 bases from V and 3 bases from J, with 4 bases between. As DNA, the CDR3 is TGTGCCAGCAGTTACGGATACTATGGCTACACCTTC. Its protein product is CASSYGYYGYTF.

This clonotype was detected many times. This rearrangement joins TRBV6-2 or TRBV6-3 to TRBJ2-7, with D possibly TRBD2 on 6 matching bases. There are 13 residues in the CDR3. From germline, CDR1 is MNHEY and CDR2 SVGEGT. The V and J ends lost 7 bases and 6 bases respectively, with 16 bases between them. The CDR3 is CASTFQGGFEQYF. In nucleotides, the CDR3 is TGTGCCAGCACCTTTCAGGGAGGTTTCGAGCAGTACTTC.

The chain links TRBV20-1 to TRBJ1-4, with a weak D call TRBD1 (6 bases). Germline V gene sequence: CDR1 DFQATT, CDR2 SNEGSKA (reference sequence). The V end lost 4 bases, the J end lost 16 bases, and 10 bases lay between the germline ends. The CDR3 is 9 amino acids. The CDR3 here is CSANPQGFF. The CDR3 DNA reads TGCAGTGCTAACCCACAGGGGTTTTTT.

The J gene is TRBJ2-2, the V gene TRBV3-1, with 10 positions matching TRBD2. Germline loops: CDR1 LGHDT, CDR2 YNNKEL (reference sequence). This CDR3 region has 20 residues. V lost 0 bases and J lost 3; bases outside the gene matches: 13. CDR3 loop: CASSQDRWLAGVRDTGELFF. CDR3 nucleotides: TGTGCCAGCAGCCAAGATCGATGGCTAGCGGGAGTAAGGGACACCGGGGAGCTGTTTTTT. Full variable domain (rest looked up from reference TRBV3-1 and TRBJ2-2): DTAVSQTPKYLVTQMGNDKSIKCEQNLGHDTMYWYKQDSKKFLKIMFSYNNKELIINETVPNRFSPKSPDKAHLNLHINSLELGDSAVYFCASSQDRWLAGVRDTGELFFGEGSRLTVL.

This clonotype was counted between two and nine times. V and J are TRBV10-3 and TRBJ2-2, with D hard to call. This CDR3 is 12 amino acids long. With 6 bases removed from V and 3 bases from J, the gap between germline ends came to 5 bases. Per the germline V gene, CDR1 is ENHRY and CDR2 is SYGVKD. DNA for the CDR3: TGTGCCATCAGGGAAGACACCGGGGAGCTGTTTTTT. Its protein product is CAIREDTGELFF.

In its sample, this clonotype was seen a few times. CDR3: CASSAGGRAKNEQFF. In nucleotides, the CDR3 is TGTGCCAGCAGTGCTGGCGGGAGGGCCAAGAATGAGCAGTTCTTC. The chain has TRBV2 and TRBJ2-1, with 9 nucleotides matching TRBD2. This CDR3 has 15 residues. The V gene end was trimmed by 4 bases and the J gene end by 7 bases; junction bases not matched to a gene: 8. CDR1 is SNHLY and CDR2 is FYNNEI in the germline V gene.